The T cell receptor beta chain described here comes from a study of blood T cell repertoires in COVID-19. Study in general: The recovered donors of Cohort 3 showed two negative PCRs, clearance, or symptom resolution. Whether acute or convalescent, the COVID-19 samples came from the United States, Italy and Spain.

CDR1 and CDR2 (germline): MDHEN, SYDVKM. The CDR3 consists of 16 residues. Trimming removed 6 bases at V and 5 bases at J, with 20 bases between. Profiled with immunoSEQ multiplex PCR; TCRdb holds only in-frame clones, not every one. The sample has about 170,000 clones, 79% seen once. Sample: PBMCs or T cells enriched from blood (not recorded which). The chain employs TRBV28 and TRBJ1-5, with D maybe TRBD1 (5 bases). The origin of this receptor is an older woman in a cohort exposed to, infected with or recovered from COVID-19 (not recorded which). This CDR3 reads CASRPSGEGDHQPQHF. Here the CDR3 DNA reads TGTGCCAGCAGGCCAAGCGGGGAAGGGGACCATCAGCCCCAGCATTTT.